Sequencing of this T cell receptor beta chain was carried out in a study of neurological immune-mediated disorders (dated by TCRdb to about 2019). With regard to the full study: Among the roughly 35 multiple sclerosis patients, approximately 31 had relapsing-remitting MS and 3 had secondary progressive MS. Using UMI-based sequencing, the study compared peripheral blood TCR-beta repertoires from patients with HTLV-I-associated myelopathy (HAM/TSP), patients with multiple sclerosis, and healthy controls. The 90 to 120 TCR-beta libraries covered PBMC samples along with longitudinal samples, technical triplicates, and paired sorted CD4+ and CD8+ T-cell subsets. Of the approximately 70 subjects in the cohort, some 15 were HAM/TSP patients, some 34 were multiple sclerosis patients, and around 20 were healthy controls. Study-wide findings and limitations: The highest TCR clonal expansion was observed in HAM/TSP patients, whereas the lowest was observed in MS patients, even when compared with healthy controls. No identical CDR3 amino acid sequences were shared among expanded clones across subjects, suggesting private TCR-beta repertoires in all groups. In phylogenetic analysis, the repertoires of 18 of 34 MS patients grouped into a cluster of related CDR3 sequences, which suggests a possible signature at the repertoire level. No clinical or MRI features were associated with the MS cluster, and the authors said that larger cohorts are needed.

For unsorted PBMC libraries, 2 million PBMCs were used after storage in RNAlater at -80 degrees C until RNA extraction. Multiple sclerosis patients were enrolled in a US clinical protocol evaluating disease progression by magnetic resonance imaging. PBMCs were separated from peripheral blood using Ficoll-Hypaque density gradient centrifugation and then cryopreserved in liquid nitrogen. cDNA was synthesized by template-switch 5'RACE using a primer carrying a 10-nucleotide random unique molecular identifier by which each TCR transcript was tagged. Over 200 million TCR-beta sequences, covering 15-18 subjects, were produced in each sequencing run. Total RNA was extracted with the RNeasy kit. The KAPA Real-time Library Amplification kit was used to amplify TCR-beta VDJ regions with primers targeting the TCR constant region and the 5'RACE anchor. Sample indexes and Illumina adaptors were added in a first PCR, after which library yield was increased in a second PCR. After Ampure bead purification, the roughly 650 bp TCR product was size-selected on a 2% E-gel SizeSelection system. Before pooling, libraries had their quality checked on a Bioanalyzer, their concentration measured with Qubit, and their quantity determined with the Kapa Library Quantification kit. An Illumina HiSeq 2500 was used to sequence the libraries paired-end at 2 x 150 bp. To increase sequence diversity, about 24-32% phiX was spiked into each library pool. The source study handled its data this way. The quality-filtered reads were processed with the UMI-based MiGEC pipeline, whose error correction step removed more than 85% of the raw TCR sequences. VDJ genes were aligned to IMGT germline references, and each clonotype was defined by a unique CDR3 amino acid sequence together with V-J genes. VDJtools evaluated clonal expansion, Shannon diversity and CDR3 relatedness (CalcPairwiseDistances, ClusterSamples); CLCbio workbench built phylogenetic trees. Clones with at least 8 unique UMIs were defined as expanded, with this threshold being based on coefficient-of-variation modelling across technical triplicates. Through fastp at Q25 and MiXCR, TCRdb rebuilt clones from the public reads, retaining in-frame beta chains. Rows are unified per CDR3 protein, each entry keeping the most common DNA and genes. None of the V and J calls come from the authors' own analysis; TCRdb made them. This sample comprises about 62,000 distinct CDR3 sequences, 3% to 4% of them detected only once. Under 2.5% of the sample comes from the top ten.

In its sample, this clonotype was seen many times. Its recognized antigen is unknown. Base quality data are lacking; no much larger clone is found one base away. From the cysteine up to the phenylalanine, the CDR3 has a length of 13 residues. Just the 39-base CDR3 DNA is kept, in frame starting at base 1. The V and J ends are trimmed by 5 bases and 8 bases, leaving 15 bases between them. The source is a woman in her fifties or sixties with multiple sclerosis. The sequence links TRBV12-3 or TRBV12-4 to TRBJ2-5; a weak D assignment points to TRBD2 (5 bases agree). The sequenced material came from PBMCs. The CDR3 amino acid sequence is: CASSGLFLNTQYF. The DNA sequence is given as TGTGCCAGCAGTGGACTGTTCTTGAACACCCAGTACTTC.